This T cell receptor (beta chain) was captured in a study of T cell responses to AZD1222 COVID-19 vaccine. In the study overall: Timing groups of about 4 and about 12 weeks for second doses were pooled.

Between the trimmed V and J ends, which lost 10 bases and 1 base, there was a span of 13 bases. The germline gives CDR1 LNHDA, CDR2 SQIVND (reference sequence). This CDR3 comprises 13 residues. Points from the study as a whole: The study found vaccine-associated CD4 TCRs spanning spike, dominant at 160-218 and 743-854. Seropositivity was recorded at baseline in only 5 or 6 AZD1222 recipients.

Data came from immunoSEQ multiplex PCR; TCRdb stores just in-frame clones and leaves some out. The sample carries under 150,000 clones, about 92% recorded once. Notes on this clone: Its cognate antigen is unknown.

The chain has TRBV19 and TRBJ1-1; D is unresolved. Sequenced here: peripheral blood, sampled on day 0 of AZD1222 vaccination. The clonotype was recovered from an adult in good health. DNA for the CDR3: TGTGCCACCCGCCCGAGCGCGAACACTGAAGCTTTCTTT. This encodes CATRPSANTEAFF.